The next 5 T cell receptor beta chains were all read from a single sample in a study of lymphopenia after photon versus proton radiotherapy. TCRdb's table, derived via immunoSEQ multiplex PCR, lists solely in-frame clones and lacks some. The sample has under 30,000 clones, more than 80% seen once. Here the sequenced sample was peripheral blood, taken from a patient treated with photon-based radiotherapy. Source of these receptors: a man aged 35 to 55 with gastric cancer.

The rearrangement joins TRBV7-2 to TRBJ1-4; D not resolved. V was cut by 6 bases and J by 1 base, with 9 bases left in between. Germline V gene sequence: CDR1 SGHTA, CDR2 FQGNSA. This CDR3 is built from 14 residues. The CDR3 spells CASSSGRTNEKLFF. As DNA, the CDR3 is TGTGCCAGCAGTTCCGGCCGAACTAATGAAAAACTGTTTTTT.

The rearrangement uses TRBV19 and TRBJ2-5; either TRBD1 or TRBD2 may fit D (5 bases each). Germline assignment: CDR1 LNHDA and CDR2 SQIVND (reference sequence). Trimming took 2 bases from V and 3 from J, leaving 10 bases between them. The CDR3 loop spans 14 amino acids. CDR3 amino acids: CASSISGTKETQYF. DNA of the CDR3: TGTGCCAGTAGTATAAGTGGGACCAAAGAGACCCAGTACTTC.

This clone was recorded a few times. This chain uses TRBV7-9 with TRBJ2-7; D gene unclear. The length of the CDR3 is 12 residues. The germline gives CDR1 SEHNR, CDR2 FQNEAQ (reference sequence). Trimming took 4 bases from V and 7 from J, leaving 11 bases between them. DNA of the CDR3: TGTGCCAGCAGCTCCAAGAGCGCTGAGCAGTACTTC. This codes for CASSSKSAEQYF.

The chain joins TRBV13 to TRBJ2-5; 8 positions match TRBD2. The CDR3 is 19 amino acids. J lost 5 bases, V lost 2 bases, and 19 bases had no gene match. The germline V gene has CDR1 PRHDT and CDR2 FYEKMQ (reference sequence). CDR3 amino acids: CASSLHFQRGPQREETQYF. DNA for the CDR3: TGTGCCAGCAGCTTACATTTCCAGCGGGGGCCCCAAAGGGAGGAGACCCAGTACTTC.

The chain is built from TRBV11-1 and TRBJ2-5, with 7 bases fitting TRBD1. This CDR3 spans 16 amino acids. Germline V gives CDR1 SGHAT, CDR2 FQDESV (reference sequence). J lost 2 bases, V lost 1 base, and 7 bases had no gene match. The CDR3 nucleotides read TGTGCCAGCAGCTTAGACCCGGGACAGCCTCAAGAGACCCAGTACTTC. The encoded protein is CASSLDPGQPQETQYF.